The 5 T cell receptor beta chains below were found in one sample sequenced in a study of blood T cell repertoires in COVID-19. Assay: immunoSEQ multiplex PCR; the TCRdb copy retains only in-frame clones and omits some. This table has roughly 140,000 clones, more than 65% appearing once. What was sequenced was peripheral blood. Every receptor here comes from a woman in her fifties or sixties in a cohort sampled during active or convalescent COVID-19.

The genes are TRBV13 and TRBJ1-5; 11 positions agree with TRBD1. There are 15 residues in the CDR3. CDR1 and CDR2 (germline): PRHDT, FYEKMQ (reference sequence). V was pared by 2 bases and J by 7 bases, with 4 bases of the junction left unmatched. CDR3: CASSLRTGGGQPQHF. The CDR3 nucleotides read TGTGCCAGCAGCTTAAGGACAGGGGGCGGGCAGCCCCAGCATTTT.

The V gene is TRBV7-2, the J gene TRBJ2-3; 8 bases are a match to TRBD2. J lost 5 bases, V lost 4 bases, and 5 bases had no gene match. The germline V gene encodes CDR1 SGHTA and CDR2 FQGNSA. The CDR3 spans 14 residues. The CDR3 region has the DNA TGTGCCAGCAGCTCCCGGGCGGGGGGAGATACGCAGTATTTT. Encoded protein: CASSSRAGGDTQYF.

The chain employs TRBV2 and TRBJ2-3; 7 nucleotides line up with TRBD2. This CDR3 is 14 amino acids long. Losses at the gene ends were 6 bases for V and 1 base for J; bases not matched to a gene: 4. Germline CDR1 SNHLY, CDR2 FYNNEI. CDR3 DNA: TGTGCCAGCAGCGCTAGCGGACGCACAGATACGCAGTATTTT. Its translation: CASSASGRTDTQYF. Together with reference TRBV2 and TRBJ2-3, the CDR3 gives the full variable domain: EPEVTQTPSHQVTQMGQEVILRCVPISNHLYFYWYRQILGQKVEFLVSFYNNEISEKSEIFDDQFSVERPDGSNFTLKIRSTKLEDSAMYFCASSASGRTDTQYFGPGTRLTVL.

This clone was detected only once. This chain joins TRBV2 and TRBJ2-5, with 11 bases aligning to TRBD2. Germline V gives CDR1 SNHLY, CDR2 FYNNEI. CDR3 length: 15 residues. Germline trimming cut 4 bases from V and 0 bases from J; bases unmatched to any gene: 1. Written as DNA, the CDR3 is TGTGCCAGCAGTGGGACTAGCGGGTACCAAGAGACCCAGTACTTC. Amino acids: CASSGTSGYQETQYF. The complete variable domain, with remaining parts taken from reference TRBV2 and TRBJ2-5, reads EPEVTQTPSHQVTQMGQEVILRCVPISNHLYFYWYRQILGQKVEFLVSFYNNEISEKSEIFDDQFSVERPDGSNFTLKIRSTKLEDSAMYFCASSGTSGYQETQYFGPGTRLLVL.

The rearrangement joins TRBV11-3 to TRBJ2-5, with TRBD2 matching over 7 bases. The CDR3 extends over 15 amino acids. Germline V gives CDR1 SGHNT, CDR2 YENEEA. The V and J ends lost 5 bases and 3 bases, in that order; junction bases with no gene match: 9. The CDR3 protein is CASSPLLAPKETQYF. CDR3 nucleotide sequence: TGTGCCAGCAGCCCGCTACTAGCGCCAAAAGAGACCCAGTACTTC.